This T cell receptor beta chain was found in a study of control samples from healthy donors and cancer patients. Here immunoSEQ multiplex PCR was the method, and the copy in TCRdb shows in-frame clones only, minus some. In the table there are under 85,000 clones, roughly 93% of which are singletons. This clonotype was sampled from a woman in her thirties or forties with lung cancer. The sequenced sample was PBMCs.

CDR3 sequence: CASSPGQGSDAEAFF. The CDR3 nucleotides read TGCGCCAGCAGCCCTGGACAGGGATCGGACGCTGAAGCTTTCTTT. The chain uses TRBV5-1 and TRBJ1-1, with 8 bases identical to TRBD1. Germline assignment: CDR1 SGHRS and CDR2 YFSETQ. J was trimmed by 6 bases and V by 4 bases; bases with no gene match: 11. The CDR3 contains 15 residues. The whole variable domain, remainder taken from reference TRBV5-1 and TRBJ1-1, is KAGVTQTPRYLIKTRGQQVTLSCSPISGHRSVSWYQQTPGQGLQFLFEYFSETQRNKGNFPGRFSGRQFSNSRSEMNVSTLELGDSALYLCASSPGQGSDAEAFFGQGTRLTVV.